A selection of T cell receptor beta chains follows, all from one sample in a study of blood T cell repertoires in COVID-19. Assay used: immunoSEQ multiplex PCR; TCRdb lists only in-frame clones, some missing. Here the sample spans roughly 150,000 clones, 60% to 80% being singletons. Sequencing was carried out using peripheral blood. The receptors were gathered from a man between 45 and 60 years old with active or convalescent COVID-19. The CDR3 runs from the conserved cysteine through the conserved F or W. A D gene is named only where the DNA matches it firmly. Clone size is given for some rows only: seen once, a few or many times, or a class if the clone is expanded.

TRBV7-9,TRBJ1-3,-,-,CASSFLVSGNTIYF,TGTGCCAGCAGCTTCCTCGTCTCTGGAAACACCATATATTTT
TRBV4-2,TRBJ2-7,-,-,CASSQDRNLGEQYF,TGTGCCAGCAGCCAAGATAGAAATCTAGGTGAGCAGTACTTC
TRBV9,TRBJ2-7,TRBD1,-,CASSPLGQAYEQYF,TGTGCCAGCAGCCCCCTGGGACAGGCCTACGAGCAGTACTTC
TRBV18,TRBJ2-7,-,-,CASSPGQTYEQYF,TGTGCCAGCTCACCGGGGCAGACCTACGAGCAGTACTTC
TRBV28,TRBJ2-5,TRBD2,-,CASSLLAGGVTQYF,TGTGCCAGCAGTTTATTGGCGGGGGGGGTGACCCAGTACTTC
TRBV4-2,TRBJ2-1,TRBD2,-,CASSPAGSNEQFF,TGTGCCAGCAGCCCAGCGGGGTCGAATGAGCAGTTCTTC
TRBV7-8,TRBJ1-6,-,-,CASRPTEPRGNSPLHF,TGTGCCAGCCGACCGACCGAACCTAGGGGGAATTCACCCCTCCACTTT
TRBV7-7,TRBJ2-1,TRBD1,-,CASSYRQGPLNEQFF,TGTGCTAGCAGTTATCGACAGGGGCCTCTCAATGAGCAGTTCTTC
TRBV9,TRBJ1-1,-,-,CASSELRVRTEAFF,TGTGCCAGCAGCGAGTTAAGAGTGCGGACTGAAGCTTTCTTT
TRBV24-1,TRBJ1-6,TRBD1,once,CATNRQGLHGSYNSPLHF,TGTGCCACGAACCGACAGGGTCTGCATGGGTCCTATAATTCACCCCTCCACTTT
TRBV5-6,TRBJ2-3,TRBD2,-,CASSLTTPFTSGSTDTQYF,TGTGCCAGCAGCTTGACTACCCCTTTTACTAGCGGTAGCACAGATACGCAGTATTTT
TRBV4-2,TRBJ2-1,TRBD2,-,CASSAAGAHEQFF,TGTGCCAGCTCGGCAGCGGGAGCACATGAGCAGTTCTTC
TRBV6-1,TRBJ2-2,TRBD1,once,CASSLGTGVPGELFF,TGTGCCAGCAGTTTGGGGACAGGGGTACCCGGGGAGCTGTTTTTT
TRBV7-2,TRBJ2-7,-,once,CASSLLRSYEQYF,TGTGCCAGCAGCTTACTCCGCTCCTACGAGCAGTACTTC
TRBV7-2,TRBJ2-2,-,-,CASSLDLGRANTGELFF,TGTGCCAGCAGCTTAGATCTGGGCAGGGCGAACACCGGGGAGCTGTTTTTT
TRBV5-4,TRBJ1-4,TRBD1,-,CASSYYGQGATEKLFF,TGTGCCAGCAGCTATTACGGACAGGGGGCGACCGAAAAACTGTTTTTT
TRBV19,TRBJ2-3,TRBD2,-,CASRLAGTDTQYF,TGTGCCAGTAGACTAGCGGGAACAGATACGCAGTATTTT
TRBV3-1/TRBV3-2,TRBJ1-4,-,-,CASSQAGEEKLFF,TGTGCCAGCAGCCAAGCAGGGGAGGAAAAACTGTTTTTT
TRBV11-1,TRBJ2-4,-,-,CASSLSQGLAKNIQYF,TGTGCCAGCAGCTTGTCACAGGGTTTGGCCAAAAACATTCAGTACTTC
TRBV28,TRBJ2-7,TRBD2,few,CASSSTRLGGTSPEIAYEQYF,TGTGCCAGCAGTTCCACCCGATTGGGCGGGACTAGCCCGGAAATCGCCTACGAGCAGTACTTC
TRBV28,TRBJ2-5,TRBD2,-,CATGTLSGMETQYF,TGTGCCACTGGGACACTTAGCGGGATGGAGACCCAGTACTTC
TRBV7-3,TRBJ2-3,TRBD2,few,CASSRGTSGVTDTQYF,TGTGCCAGCAGCCGCGGGACTAGCGGGGTCACAGATACGCAGTATTTT
TRBV10-3,TRBJ2-1,-,-,CAIRGLIGSTRNEQFF,TGTGCCATCAGGGGGTTAATCGGGAGCACTCGCAATGAGCAGTTCTTC
TRBV7-9,TRBJ2-5,TRBD1,-,CASSLGGTGQETQYF,TGTGCCAGCAGCTTAGGCGGGACAGGCCAAGAGACCCAGTACTTC
TRBV7-9,TRBJ2-1,-,-,CASSPVLAVEDNEQFF,TGTGCCAGCAGCCCTGTTTTAGCGGTAGAGGACAATGAGCAGTTCTTC
TRBV9,TRBJ2-7,-,once,CASSVVPSAYEQYF,TGTGCCAGCAGCGTAGTTCCCTCCGCCTACGAGCAGTACTTC
TRBV19,TRBJ2-7,-,-,CASSIRDSSSYEQYF,TGTGCCAGTAGTATTCGGGACTCGAGCTCCTACGAGCAGTACTTC
TRBV7-2,TRBJ2-1,-,-,CASSLAPAVNEQFF,TGTGCCAGCAGCTTAGCGCCGGCGGTAAATGAGCAGTTCTTC
TRBV3-1/TRBV3-2,TRBJ2-5,TRBD2,-,CASSQGILAGEETQYF,TGTGCCAGCAGCCAAGGGATACTAGCGGGGGAAGAGACCCAGTACTTC
TRBV7-2,TRBJ1-5,-,-,CASSLQGSGNQPQHF,TGTGCCAGCAGCTTACAGGGGTCAGGTAATCAGCCCCAGCATTTT
TRBV10-3,TRBJ2-3,TRBD2,-,CAISDRGLAGGGNTQYF,TGTGCCATCAGTGATCGGGGACTAGCGGGAGGTGGTAATACGCAGTATTTT
TRBV6-6,TRBJ2-4,TRBD2,-,CASSRGGEGAKNIQYF,TGTGCCAGCAGTCGTGGAGGGGAGGGAGCCAAAAACATTCAGTACTTC
TRBV11-2,TRBJ1-4,TRBD1,-,CASSLGDRDYEKLFF,TGTGCCAGCAGCTTGGGAGACAGGGATTACGAAAAACTGTTTTTT
TRBV5-6,TRBJ2-3,-,-,CASTGGRTDTQYF,TGTGCCAGCACCGGGGGGCGGACAGATACGCAGTATTTT
TRBV7-8,TRBJ1-2,-,-,CASSLGINYGYTF,TGTGCCAGCAGCTTAGGTATTAACTATGGCTACACCTTC
TRBV5-6,TRBJ1-2,TRBD1,-,CASSTTRQGLGYTF,TGTGCCAGCAGCACGACCCGACAGGGGCTTGGCTACACCTTC
TRBV5-1,TRBJ2-2,-,-,CASSLSRLNTGELFF,TGCGCCAGCAGCTTGTCTAGGTTGAACACCGGGGAGCTGTTTTTT
TRBV5-1,TRBJ2-1,TRBD2,-,CASSVRLAGGNEQFF,TGCGCCAGCAGCGTACGACTAGCGGGAGGGAATGAGCAGTTCTTC
TRBV11-2,TRBJ2-3,TRBD2,-,CASSGLAGGTQYF,TGTGCCAGCAGCGGACTAGCGGGGGGTACGCAGTATTTT
TRBV7-8,TRBJ2-5,TRBD2,-,CASSPTGGSETQYF,TGTGCCAGCAGCCCCACAGGCGGGAGCGAGACCCAGTACTTC
TRBV5-1,TRBJ1-1,-,few,CASGVDRNTEAFF,TGCGCCAGCGGGGTTGACAGGAACACTGAAGCTTTCTTT